The entry below gives a single T cell receptor (beta chain) sequence along with its context. The V segment lost 2 bases and the J segment 0 bases; nucleotides outside the gene matches: 4. Per germline, CDR1 SGHRS and CDR2 YFSETQ. The CDR3 has 16 amino acids. Sequencing used immunoSEQ multiplex PCR; TCRdb keeps in-frame clones, though not all of them. Altogether 100,000 to 150,000 clones are present, about 80% being singletons, with the ten largest covering 8.5% to 10%. The data belong to a study of blood T cell repertoires in COVID-19. In the study overall: The United States, Italy and Spain provided the acute and convalescent COVID-19 samples. T cells, B-cell-depleted T cells, or PBMCs provided the cDNA or gDNA that served as material.

The sample was peripheral blood. The chain employs TRBV5-1 and TRBJ2-2; 7 bases align to TRBD2. The TCR sequence derives from a man between 35 and 55 years old with active or convalescent COVID-19. This CDR3 reads CASSFGLGSNTGELFF. DNA for the CDR3: TGCGCCAGCAGCTTCGGACTAGGATCGAACACCGGGGAGCTGTTTTTT.